The present T cell receptor (beta chain) was sequenced within a study of Graves' ophthalmopathy and Graves' hyperthyroidism. On the study more broadly: Peripheral blood samples were taken at initial diagnosis, before any treatment.

This clonotype was seen many times. Hyperthyroidism patients, aged 18 to 65, were newly diagnosed, under 2 months' duration. The authors used Ficoll-Paque density gradient centrifugation to separate PBMCs. The input was approximately 10 ml of fresh peripheral blood. CDR3 regions of TCR beta were amplified from RNA transcripts. First-round RT-PCR with HTBI primers preceded a second-round multiplex PCR. MiXCR, applied by TCRdb to the multiplex PCR reads, yields one record per CDR3 protein. The sample lists roughly 380,000 distinct CDR3 sequences; approximately 15% were seen once. CDR1 and CDR2 from the germline V gene are LNHDA and SQIVND (reference sequence). This CDR3 has 13 residues. V was pared by 5 bases and J by 11 bases, with 16 bases between.

The J gene is TRBJ1-5, the V gene TRBV19; D is undetermined. The sample consisted of peripheral blood. This receptor was identified in a woman between 18 and 29 years old with stable Graves' hyperthyroidism. CDR3 DNA: TGTGCCAGTAGTCCCTCCAGGTTGGGGTCCCAGCATTTT. Amino acids: CASSPSRLGSQHF.